The rows below give T cell receptor beta chains drawn from one sample of a study of T cells in Graves' hyperthyroidism and ophthalmopathy. TCRdb fed the multiplex PCR reads into MiXCR, producing one record per CDR3 protein. The data show about half a million distinct CDR3 sequences, about 20% seen once. The sample was blood. The source of these receptors is a man between 40 and 49 years old with Graves' ophthalmopathy. CDR3s include the opening cysteine and the closing phenylalanine or tryptophan. The D gene is left open where the match is weak. A row's size may be missing; if present it is once, few, many or a size class.

j_gene,d_gene,abundance,v_gene,CDR3nt,CDR3aa
TRBJ2-1,.,.,TRBV10-3,TGTGCCATCAGTGAGAGGTCCTCATTCTCCTACAATGAGCAGTTCTTC,CAISERSSFSYNEQFF
TRBJ2-1,.,.,TRBV5-6,TGTGCCAGCAGTACCCGGGCCTACAATGAGCAGTTCTTC,CASSTRAYNEQFF
TRBJ1-1,.,few,TRBV20-1,TGCAGTGCTGGAAGGGGATACGGCACTGAAGCTTTCTTT,CSAGRGYGTEAFF
TRBJ2-1,.,many,TRBV6-1,TGTGCCAGCAGCCGGCCTTACAATGAGCAGTTCTTC,CASSRPYNEQFF
TRBJ1-2,.,many,TRBV2,TGTGCCAGCACCGACAGCAGTAACTATGGCTACACCTTC,CASTDSSNYGYTF
TRBJ2-3,.,many,TRBV4-3,TGCGCCAGCAGTCCGTCCTCCGGGCGGGGAGGACGAGATACGCAGTATTTT,CASSPSSGRGGRDTQYF
TRBJ2-7,TRBD2,many,TRBV7-8,TGTGCCAGCAGCACCCGGACTAGCGGGACGGGAGAGCAGTACTTC,CASSTRTSGTGEQYF
TRBJ1-4,TRBD1,.,TRBV4-1,TGCGCCAGCAGCCAAGTTGACAGGGGGAATGAAAAACTGTTTTTT,CASSQVDRGNEKLFF
TRBJ1-1,.,.,TRBV13,TGTGCCAGCAGCTCCGGACAGTATGAAGCTTTCTTT,CASSSGQYEAFF
TRBJ1-1,.,few,TRBV27,TGTGCCAGCAGCCCGGTAGGGGGTTTGAACACTGAAGCTTTCTTT,CASSPVGGLNTEAFF
TRBJ2-2,.,.,TRBV15,TGTGCCACCAGCATATGGGGTAACTCGAACACCGGGGAGCTGTTTTTT,CATSIWGNSNTGELFF
TRBJ1-1,TRBD1,.,TRBV4-1,TGCGCCAGCAGTGCGGGACAGGGGAACACTGAAGCTTTCTTT,CASSAGQGNTEAFF
TRBJ1-3,.,.,TRBV12-3/TRBV12-4,TGTGCCAGCCAGAGCTCTGGAAACACCATATATTTT,CASQSSGNTIYF
TRBJ1-3,TRBD1,.,TRBV7-2,TGTGCCAGCAGCTTAGGAGGACAGGGAACTGGAAACACCATATATTTT,CASSLGGQGTGNTIYF
TRBJ2-1,.,many,TRBV28,TGTGCCAGCTATAGTGGGGGACACCTCTGGAATGAGCAGTTCTTC,CASYSGGHLWNEQFF
TRBJ2-1,.,few,TRBV6-1,TGTGCCAGCAGTGAAGCTCTTAGAGCGGTAAGCTCCTACAATGAGCAGTTCTTC,CASSEALRAVSSYNEQFF
TRBJ1-1,TRBD1,many,TRBV7-3,TGTGCCAGCAGCCTGGGACAGTCAAGCACTGAAGCTTTCTTT,CASSLGQSSTEAFF
TRBJ1-2,.,.,TRBV9,TGTGCCAGCAGCGGATACAGGATATACAACTATGGCTACACCTTC,CASSGYRIYNYGYTF
TRBJ2-2,.,once,TRBV24-1,TGTGCCACCAGTGATGGTGACAGCCCGAACACCGGGGAGCTGTTTTTT,CATSDGDSPNTGELFF
TRBJ1-2,TRBD1,.,TRBV9,TGTGCCAGCAGCGCAGGGGGCGCGGGTGGCTACACCTTC,CASSAGGAGGYTF
TRBJ1-1,TRBD1,.,TRBV5-1,TGCGCCAGCAGCGGGGGACAGGGAATGAACACTGAAGCTTTCTTT,CASSGGQGMNTEAFF
TRBJ1-5,TRBD1,.,TRBV6-1,TGTGCCAGCAGCCAAGGGACAGGGATACGAGATAGCAATCAGCCCCAGCATTTT,CASSQGTGIRDSNQPQHF
TRBJ1-2,.,many,TRBV18,TGTGCCAGCTCACCCACTGGGACTTCTGGCTACACCTTC,CASSPTGTSGYTF
TRBJ2-7,TRBD1,few,TRBV5-1,TGCGCCAGCAGCTTGGCCGGGACAGGGGATGGCGAGCAGTACTTC,CASSLAGTGDGEQYF
TRBJ2-3,TRBD1,.,TRBV20-1,TGCAGCCAATCATCGCAGGGGGTCCCCACAGATACGCAGTATTTT,CSQSSQGVPTDTQYF
TRBJ2-7,.,.,TRBV20-1,TGCAGTGCCGTATCCCGCAGCAGGGTAGGGCCCTACGAGCAGTACTTC,CSAVSRSRVGPYEQYF
TRBJ1-1,.,.,TRBV7-2,TGTGCCAGCAGCTTAGCGCAATCTGAAGCTTTCTTT,CASSLAQSEAFF
TRBJ2-5,TRBD2,.,TRBV20-1,TGCAGTGCCCCTGTAGCGGGAGGGGGGCGACCGCAAGAGACCCAGTACTTC,CSAPVAGGGRPQETQYF
TRBJ2-5,TRBD2,many,TRBV12-3/TRBV12-4,TGTGCCAGCGGACTAGCGGGAGTAGGGCGGCAAGAGACCCAGTACTTC,CASGLAGVGRQETQYF
TRBJ1-1,.,many,TRBV3-1,TGTGCCAGCAGGGTCTCAGGGCGCGACACTGAAGCTTTCTTT,CASRVSGRDTEAFF
TRBJ2-7,.,.,TRBV5-1,TGCGCCAGCAGCTTCGCGCTTGTGGGGTCTGAATACGAGCAGTACTTC,CASSFALVGSEYEQYF
TRBJ2-3,.,.,TRBV7-8,TGTGCCAGCAGCCCCATTATGTCGACGCAGTATTTT,CASSPIMSTQYF
TRBJ2-1,TRBD2,many,TRBV24-1,TGTGCCACCAGTGATCCGGGGACTAGCGGGAGAGGGTATGAGCAGTTCTTC,CATSDPGTSGRGYEQFF
TRBJ2-5,.,few,TRBV6-2/TRBV6-3,TGTGCCAGCAGTCACCAAGAGACCCAGTACTTC,CASSHQETQYF
TRBJ2-7,TRBD1,once,TRBV19,TGTGCCAGTAGTCGCGACAGGACAGGCTCCTACGAGCAGTACTTC,CASSRDRTGSYEQYF
TRBJ2-7,TRBD1,few,TRBV18,TGTGCCAGCTCACTAGCAAGGACAGGGCAAATTTACGAGCAGTACTTC,CASSLARTGQIYEQYF
TRBJ1-5,TRBD1,few,TRBV19,TGTGCCAGTAGTATAGGGGGGACAGTGAACCAGCATTTT,CASSIGGTVNQHF
TRBJ2-7,.,many,TRBV12-3/TRBV12-4,TGTGCCAGCAGTTCCCGGACACCCTCAACGCACGAGCAGTACTTC,CASSSRTPSTHEQYF
TRBJ2-1,TRBD2,.,TRBV6-2/TRBV6-3,TGTGCCAGCAGTTACCTAGCGGGGGGGCCAGGTGAGCAGTTCTTC,CASSYLAGGPGEQFF
TRBJ2-3,.,few,TRBV7-9,TGTGCCAGCAGCAAGACACCGGGACAGGGAGGCGGGGGGGCCACAGATACGCAGTATTTT,CASSKTPGQGGGGATDTQYF
TRBJ2-3,TRBD1,many,TRBV12-3/TRBV12-4,TGTGCCAGCAGCCCCGGGACAGGAAAGCCAGATACGCAGTATTTT,CASSPGTGKPDTQYF
TRBJ2-1,TRBD2,many,TRBV3-1,TGTGCCAGCAGCCTCAAGACTAGCGGGAGAGGGGAGGCCTACAATGAGCAGTTCTTC,CASSLKTSGRGEAYNEQFF
TRBJ2-7,TRBD1,many,TRBV20-1,TGCAGTGCGACCTCGCCGGGACAGGGGAACTACGAGCAGTACTTC,CSATSPGQGNYEQYF
TRBJ2-7,TRBD2,.,TRBV2,TGTGCCAGCAGTCAAACGGGACTAACTGGGCAGTACTTC,CASSQTGLTGQYF
TRBJ1-5,.,once,TRBV4-2,TGTGCCAGCAGTCGGAACAGGGACAGCAATCAGCCCCAGCATTTT,CASSRNRDSNQPQHF
TRBJ2-1,.,few,TRBV11-2,TGTGCCAGCAGCTTAGAGCCGAACCAGTACAATGAGCAGTTCTTC,CASSLEPNQYNEQFF
TRBJ1-6,TRBD1,few,TRBV6-1,TGTGCCAGCAGTCCCACGGACAGGGGAAAAAATTCACCCCTCCACTTT,CASSPTDRGKNSPLHF